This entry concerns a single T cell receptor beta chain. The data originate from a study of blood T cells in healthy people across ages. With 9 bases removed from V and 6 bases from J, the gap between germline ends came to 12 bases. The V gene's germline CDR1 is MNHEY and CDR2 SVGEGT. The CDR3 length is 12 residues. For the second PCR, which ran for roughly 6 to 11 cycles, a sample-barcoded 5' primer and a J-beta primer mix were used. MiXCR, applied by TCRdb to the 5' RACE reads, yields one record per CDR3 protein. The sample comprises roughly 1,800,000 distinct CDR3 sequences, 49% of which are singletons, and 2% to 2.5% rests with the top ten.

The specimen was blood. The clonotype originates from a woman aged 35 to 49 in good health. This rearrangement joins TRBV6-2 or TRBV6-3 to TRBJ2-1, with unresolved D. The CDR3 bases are TGTGCCAGTAACGGGTTTTCCAATGAGCAGTTCTTC. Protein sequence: CASNGFSNEQFF.